The entry below describes one TCR beta chain. Antigen unknown. Though probably carrying unrecorded immune exposures, donors were nominally healthy at sampling. The PCR made use of 60 Vbeta and 13 Jbeta primers. Using immunoSEQ multiplex PCR, the repertoire was profiled, and TCRdb retains in-frame clones only, with some absent. This sample has more than 95,000 clones, with over 70% found just once. The CDR3 sequence is 15 residues long. V lost 2 bases and J 9 bases, leaving 17 bases between the germline ends. In germline, CDR1 is MNHNY, CDR2 SVGAGI (reference sequence). The data were taken from a study of cytomegalovirus exposure and HLA in healthy donors. Overall study results and limits: TCR beta sequences reportedly predicted most subjects' HLA-A and HLA-B alleles accurately. Most observed TCR sequences were rare, whereas some public TCRs were detected in many donors.

The source material was PBMCs. This receptor was taken from a man between 40 and 49 years old in good health and CMV-seropositive. The chain couples TRBV6-6 to TRBJ1-5, with D maybe TRBD1 (5 bases). The CDR3 bases are TGTGCCAGCAGTTACAAACGGGGGAAACTCTGGCCCCAGCATTTT. Its protein product is CASSYKRGKLWPQHF.